These 11 T cell receptor beta chains were sequenced from one sample in a study of monozygotic twins with inflammatory bowel disease. Following a re-call of the 5' RACE reads, TCRdb has one entry per CDR3 protein and lacks DNA. The sample table sets out approximately 150,000 distinct CDR3 sequences. The sequenced sample was blood. These receptors came from a human donor with ulcerative colitis or Crohn's disease, or a healthy co-twin of an affected twin (not recorded which).

The gene calls are TRBV29-1 and TRBJ2-2. CDR1 SQVTM and CDR2 ANQGSEA come from the germline V gene. CDR3 length equals 11 residues. The CDR3 loop reads CSVEFPGELFF.

The chain links TRBV7-9 to TRBJ1-5; with no DNA, the TCRdb D assignment of TRBD1 cannot be verified. The germline gives CDR1 SEHNR, CDR2 FQNEAQ (reference sequence). This CDR3 is 15 amino acids long. The CDR3 sequence: CASSAGRGQNQPQHF. The variable domain in full, with the rest retrieved from reference TRBV7-9 and TRBJ1-5, is DTGVSQNPRHKITKRGQNVTFRCDPISEHNRLYWYRQTLGQGPEFLTYFQNEAQLEKSRLLSDRFSAERPKGSFSTLEIQRTEQGDSAMYLCASSAGRGQNQPQHFGDGTRLSIL.

The chain has TRBV30 and TRBJ2-7; TCRdb returns TRBD1, unconfirmable since there is no DNA. The length of the CDR3 is 14 residues. Germline CDR1 and CDR2: GTSNPN and SVGIG (reference sequence). The CDR3 protein is CAWSVVGTAYEQYF.

The chain carries TRBV29-1 and TRBJ2-3; the D call from TCRdb, TRBD2, cannot be confirmed without DNA. Germline CDR1 SQVTM, CDR2 ANQGSEA. The CDR3 has 13 amino acids. The CDR3: CSVERVREGPQYF.

This chain connects TRBV7-9 to TRBJ1-1; TCRdb lists TRBD1, though no DNA is available to test this call. Germline CDR1 and CDR2: SEHNR and FQNEAQ (reference sequence). This CDR3 is built from 13 residues. CDR3 region: CASSLGTGTEAFF.

V gene TRBV15 combines with J gene TRBJ2-1; TCRdb proposes TRBD1, but this gene call is untestable without DNA. Germline lookup yields CDR1 LNHNV and CDR2 YYDKDF (reference sequence). The CDR3 spans 15 residues. CDR3 sequence: CTTSRAIQGLNEQFF.

The chain employs TRBV5-1 and TRBJ2-2. Germline loops: CDR1 SGHRS, CDR2 YFSETQ. This CDR3 is built from 16 residues. CDR3 loop: CASSLVTGSNTGELFF.

The rearrangement links TRBV29-1 to TRBJ2-2; TCRdb names TRBD2, which stays unverified in the absence of DNA. The germline gives CDR1 SQVTM, CDR2 ANQGSEA. The CDR3 spans 14 residues. The CDR3 region is CSVGQAGNTGELFF.

The chain combines TRBV3-1 with TRBJ1-2; TCRdb lists TRBD1, though no DNA is available to test this call. Germline V lookup: CDR1 LGHDT, CDR2 YNNKEL (reference sequence). CDR3 size: 14 residues. Here the CDR3 reads CASSQDRVDYGYTF.

This chain connects TRBV20-1 to TRBJ2-3; absent DNA, TCRdb's TRBD2 call cannot be checked. Germline CDR1 reads DFQATT; CDR2 reads SNEGSKA (reference sequence). The CDR3 totals 17 residues. This CDR3 reads CSAHQANSGPSTDTQYF.

This chain joins TRBV5-1 and TRBJ1-3; TCRdb lists TRBD1, though no DNA is available to test this call. The CDR3 runs to 13 residues. The germline V gene has CDR1 SGHRS and CDR2 YFSETQ. The CDR3 sequence: CASSLDSGRTIYF.